Described below is a single T cell receptor beta chain sequence and its context. The antigen it recognizes is unknown. Base qualities were left out, and no much larger clone turns up one base away. Participants in the prospective study were enrolled through a virtual design, were aged roughly 18 to 100 years, and lived in some 24 United States geographic areas. To assign participants to cohorts, the prospective study relied on clinical history that participants themselves reported in a screening survey and a study questionnaire. Recovered participants in ImmuneRACE Cohort 3 were defined by two consecutive negative NP/OP PCR tests, clearance by a healthcare professional, or resolution of symptoms. Each participant in the prospective study had whole blood, serum and a nasopharyngeal or oropharyngeal swab collected by mobile phlebotomists. Participants in the prospective study had the option to provide additional blood draws and questionnaires over a 2-month period. Prospective study blood samples were shipped either frozen or at room temperature before DNA extraction.

TCRbeta CDR3 regions were amplified from genomic DNA using the immunoSEQ Assay, a bias-controlled multiplex PCR. As for the original processing: The number of nucleated cells in each sample was estimated by amplification of reference gene primers within the assay. To quantify the absolute abundance of each unique TCRbeta CDR3 rearrangement, sequence reads were collapsed and filtered. For each sample, productive Simpson clonality was calculated by taking the square root of Simpson's diversity index across productive rearrangements. TCRdb mirrors the immuneACCESS table, restricted to in-frame sequences. Some clones are absent from its copies; in checked studies, under half trace to an unresolved V gene, and the reason for the others is unknown. From that table come the V and J calls and clone size; the DNA was used to work out D and trimming. Counted in this sample were more than 200,000 clones; about 87% of them appeared once. The top ten clonotypes cover about 1.6% of the sample.

In the germline V gene, CDR1 corresponds to SGHRS and CDR2 to YFSETQ. From the cysteine through the phenylalanine, the CDR3 covers 15 amino acids. The only DNA kept is the CDR3, 45 bases in frame from the first base. A distance of 10 bases separates the germline ends of V and J, which lose 0 bases and 1 base respectively. The data belong to a study of blood T cell repertoires in COVID-19 (TCRdb year 2020). A note on the overall study: Samples covering the acute and convalescent phases of COVID-19 were provided by collaborators in the United States, Italy and Spain. The dataset comprised deeply sampled blood TCRbeta repertoires from subjects exposed to, actively infected with, or recovered from COVID-19. The repertoires were released in a freely available public database intended as a resource for research on the immune response to SARS-CoV-2. Where available, HLA class I and class II types were obtained from metadata supplied by the sample provider rather than from assay-based typing. Samples were obtained from the ongoing ImmuneRACE study (first 160 participants) and from 1,254 subjects provided by 6 global collaborators. The sample metadata nearly always contained a de-identified subject ID, COVID-19 status, age in years and sex. The prospective study material was composed of cDNA or gDNA derived from T cells, B-cell-depleted T cells, or PBMCs. Results the study describes overall, beyond this receptor: How much clinical and demographic metadata was included differed by source and by participant, and the metadata was provided uncurated.

The receptor chain draws on TRBV5-1 and TRBJ1-1; no D gene call is confident. The source of this sequence is a woman aged 45-65 years who had recovered from COVID-19. The source material was PBMCs or T cells enriched from blood (not recorded which). The nucleotides read TGCGCCAGCAGCTTGGCCGGAGGTAAGAACACTGAAGCTTTCTTT. This sequence encodes CASSLAGGKNTEAFF.